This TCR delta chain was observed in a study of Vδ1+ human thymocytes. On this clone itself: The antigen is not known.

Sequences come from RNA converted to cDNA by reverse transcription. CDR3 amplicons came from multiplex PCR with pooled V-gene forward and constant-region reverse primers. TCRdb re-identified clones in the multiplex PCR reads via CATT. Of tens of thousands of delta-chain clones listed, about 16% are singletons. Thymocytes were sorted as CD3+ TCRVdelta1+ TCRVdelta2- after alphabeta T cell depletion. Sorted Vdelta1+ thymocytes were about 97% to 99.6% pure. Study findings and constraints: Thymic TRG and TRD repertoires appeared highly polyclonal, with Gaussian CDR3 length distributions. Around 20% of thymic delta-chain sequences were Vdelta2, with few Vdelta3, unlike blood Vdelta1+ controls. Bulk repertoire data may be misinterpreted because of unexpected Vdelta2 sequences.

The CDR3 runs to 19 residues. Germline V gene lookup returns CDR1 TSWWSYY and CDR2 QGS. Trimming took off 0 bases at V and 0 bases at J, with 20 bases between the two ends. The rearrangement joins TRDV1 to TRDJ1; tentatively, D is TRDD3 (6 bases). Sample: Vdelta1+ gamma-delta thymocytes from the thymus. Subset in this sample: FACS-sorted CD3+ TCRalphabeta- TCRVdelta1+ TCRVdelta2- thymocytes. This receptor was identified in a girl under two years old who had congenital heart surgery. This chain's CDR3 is CALGELPGAGDPYTDKLIF. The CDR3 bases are TGTGCTCTTGGGGAACTCCCGGGAGCTGGGGACCCCTACACCGATAAACTCATCTTT.